Detailed here is one T cell receptor (beta chain). These data belong to a study of Ad26.COV2.S vaccination and SARS-CoV-2 variants. Germline V lookup: CDR1 LGHDT, CDR2 YNNKEL (reference sequence). This CDR3 has 14 residues. V gave up 1 base and J gave up 6 bases, with 12 bases separating them. The repertoire was sequenced with immunoSEQ multiplex PCR; TCRdb's copy has only in-frame clones and lacks some. Among hundreds of thousands of clones listed, 90% to 95% were seen once. The sequencing used peripheral blood, collected after recovery from COVID-19. The sequence came from a human donor who had recovered from COVID-19. J is TRBJ1-1 and V is TRBV3-1 (or the pseudogene TRBV3-2); D gene ambiguous. CDR3 in DNA: TGTGCCAGCAGCCAAGGGAACGCCAACCCTGAAGCTTTCTTT. Residues: CASSQGNANPEAFF.